The 32 T cell receptor beta chains below come from one sample, sequenced in a study. TCRdb independently ran MiXCR on the 5' RACE reads; one entry per CDR3 protein. This table holds 10,000 to 13,000 distinct CDR3 sequences, 17% found once. The sorted Tregs were CD4+CD25+CD127-/low cells. Sequencing was carried out using Tregs sorted from a lymph node. These receptors all stem from a female donor with breast cancer.

This clonotype was counted at least ten times. CDR3: CSVEEASGRFSTGELFF. The CDR3 DNA reads TGCAGCGTTGAAGAAGCTAGCGGGAGATTTAGCACCGGGGAGCTGTTTTTT. V gene TRBV29-1 combines with J gene TRBJ2-2; 10 nucleotides line up with TRBD2. The germline V gene has CDR1 SQVTM and CDR2 ANQGSEA. The ends lost 0 bases at V and 4 bases at J; junction bases unmatched: 8. This CDR3 region has 17 residues.

The V and J genes are TRBV7-8 and TRBJ2-1, with unresolved D. This CDR3 has 12 amino acids. Germline values: CDR1 SGHVS, CDR2 FQNEAQ. Between the trimmed V and J ends, which lost 1 base and 9 bases, there was a span of 7 bases. CDR3 residues: CASSLELGEQFF. CDR3 nucleotide sequence: TGTGCCAGCAGCTTAGAGCTGGGTGAGCAGTTCTTC.

This clonotype was seen many times. The rearrangement joins TRBV18 to TRBJ1-2; D uncertain. From germline, CDR1 is KGHSH and CDR2 LQKENI. Trimming pared 2 bases from V and 2 bases from J, leaving 12 bases between. This CDR3 contains 15 residues. CDR3 protein: CASSPSSTANYGYTF. The CDR3, as DNA: TGTGCCAGCTCACCAAGCAGTACAGCGAACTATGGCTACACCTTC. Combining the CDR3 with reference TRBV18 and TRBJ1-2 gives the whole variable domain NAGVMQNPRHLVRRRGQEARLRCSPMKGHSHVYWYRQLPEEGLKFMVYLQKENIIDESGMPKERFSAEFPKEGPSILRIQQVVRGDSAAYFCASSPSSTANYGYTFGSGTRLTVV.

The V gene is TRBV5-4, the J gene TRBJ2-5, with 7 bases aligning to TRBD2. Germline CDR1 SGHNT, CDR2 YYREEE (reference sequence). Trimming at V came to 4 bases and at J to 1 base, leaving 4 bases not matched to a gene. The CDR3 covers 14 residues. CDR3 sequence: CASSVSGSQETQYF. The CDR3 coding sequence is TGTGCCAGCAGCGTTAGCGGGTCCCAAGAGACCCAGTACTTC.

This clonotype was detected many times. V gene TRBV4-2 combines with J gene TRBJ2-3; D remains unclear. The CDR3 has 16 amino acids. CDR1 and CDR2 (germline): LGHNA, YNFKEQ. V lost 1 base to trimming and J lost 2 bases, with 13 bases between them. CDR3 region: CASSQGYAENTDTQYF. The CDR3 DNA sequence: TGTGCCAGCAGCCAAGGGTACGCGGAAAACACAGATACGCAGTATTTT.

Regarding this clonotype: A read error may be the cause here, since a much bigger clone is one base away. Here the CDR3 omits its conserved ending phenylalanine or tryptophan, so a read error is the likely source. J is TRBJ2-7 and V is TRBV5-1, with a weak D call TRBD1 (6 bases). The V gene's germline CDR1 is SGHRS and CDR2 YFSETQ. The CDR3 is 14 residues long. The germline V and J ends were trimmed by 0 bases and 7 bases, with 14 bases remaining between them. CDR3 sequence reads: CASSLGSYREEQYS. CDR3 DNA: TGCGCCAGCAGCTTGGGAAGTTACAGGGAAGAGCAGTACTCC.

This clonotype was detected many times. J is TRBJ2-1 and V is TRBV10-2; TRBD2 matches at 12 bases. Germline V lookup: CDR1 WSHSY, CDR2 SAAADI. There are 15 residues in the CDR3. The V segment lost 6 bases and the J segment 6 bases; nucleotides outside the gene matches: 6. CDR3 sequence (DNA): TGCGCCAGCAGAGAGACTAGCGGGAGTTTCAATGAGCAGTTCTTC. Translated: CASRETSGSFNEQFF.

This clonotype was seen a few times. With a much larger clone just one base away, this may be a read error. The CDR3 does not end in the conserved phenylalanine or tryptophan, so this is likely a read error. The rearrangement joins TRBV5-1 to TRBJ2-7; D not certain. With 2 bases removed from V and 5 bases from J, the gap between germline ends came to 14 bases. The CDR3 sequence is 14 residues long. The germline gives CDR1 SGHRS, CDR2 YFSETQ. As DNA, the CDR3 is TGCGCCAGCAGCTTAGAGGTGGTTCGGGACGAGCAGTACTCC. This gives the protein CASSLEVVRDEQYS.

The chain links TRBV2 to TRBJ1-5, with TRBD1 matching 7 bases. Germline loops: CDR1 SNHLY, CDR2 FYNNEI. V trimming: 8 bases; J trimming: 4 bases; junction bases outside the gene matches: 8. The CDR3 covers 14 residues. The CDR3 here is CASHRGLVNQPQHF. The CDR3 bases are TGTGCCAGCCACAGGGGCCTTGTGAATCAGCCCCAGCATTTT.

This clonotype was observed many times. V is TRBV6-6 and J is TRBJ2-7, with D unclear. Germline CDR1 and CDR2: MNHNY and SVGAGI (reference sequence). With 8 bases removed from V and 1 base from J, the gap between germline ends came to 12 bases. The CDR3 runs 13 residues. The CDR3 bases are TGTGCCAGCGGGATCTTTTTGTCCTACGAGCAGTACTTC. Protein sequence: CASGIFLSYEQYF.

This clonotype is labeled medium-sized. V gene TRBV10-3 combines with J gene TRBJ2-1; 9 bases align to TRBD1. The CDR3 length is 15 residues. J gave up 7 bases and V 0 bases, and 4 bases lay outside the gene matches. The germline V gene has CDR1 ENHRY and CDR2 SYGVKD. The CDR3 here is CAISESTGTGNEQFF. Here the CDR3 DNA reads TGTGCCATCAGTGAGTCAACCGGGACAGGGAATGAGCAGTTCTTC.

This clonotype has a count of ten or more. The V call is TRBV30, the J call TRBJ2-7; 8 bases fit TRBD1. The CDR3 has 11 amino acids. Germline V gives CDR1 GTSNPN, CDR2 SVGIG (reference sequence). V lost 4 bases to trimming and J lost 5 bases; unmatched junction nucleotides: 1. CDR3: CAWTGGHEQYF. As DNA, the CDR3 is TGTGCCTGGACAGGGGGCCACGAGCAGTACTTC.

Concerning this clonotype: A much larger clone is a single base away; this may be a read error. This chain links TRBV3-1 with TRBJ2-7; weak D call: TRBD1 (5 bases). This CDR3 comprises 13 residues. Germline assignment: CDR1 LGHDT and CDR2 YNNKEL (reference sequence). The CDR3 protein is CASSQQLSGGANF. DNA for the CDR3: TGTGCCAGCAGCCAGCAATTATCGGGTGGGGCGAACTTC.

CDR3 nucleotides: TGCAGCGCACCGAGACAGCTGAACACTGAAGCTTTCTTT. It specifies CSAPRQLNTEAFF. The chain joins TRBV29-1 to TRBJ1-1; D may be TRBD1 (5 bases). Germline V gene sequence: CDR1 SQVTM, CDR2 ANQGSEA. Trimming removed 7 bases at V and 0 bases at J, with 12 bases between. The CDR3 length is 13 residues.

This clonotype was observed at least ten times. The junction departs from the called germline gene at one end, perhaps through a read error. The V gene is TRBV7-2, the J gene TRBJ2-1; D is unresolved. Germline CDR1 and CDR2: SGHTA and FQGNSA. CDR3 length equals 16 residues. The CDR3 here is CASSLDVRRLHNEQIF. DNA for the CDR3: TGTGCCAGCAGCTTGGACGTTAGGCGGCTCCACAATGAGCAGATCTTC.

This clonotype was picked up one time. The chain combines TRBV6-1 with TRBJ1-2, with 9 bases matching TRBD1. With 6 bases clipped from V and 2 bases from J, the junction kept 10 bases outside the gene matches. Germline values: CDR1 MNHNS, CDR2 SASEGT. The CDR3 contains 16 residues. The CDR3 reads CASSKMTGGANYGYTF. CDR3 bases: TGTGCCAGCAGCAAGATGACAGGGGGGGCGAACTATGGCTACACCTTC.

This clonotype is medium-sized by share. The chain combines TRBV27 with TRBJ2-1, with D perhaps TRBD2 (7 bases). V was cut by 3 bases and J by 3 bases, with 12 bases left in between. Germline V gene data show CDR1 as MNHEY and CDR2 as SMNVEV (reference sequence). The length of the CDR3 is 15 residues. The CDR3 bases are TGTGCCAGCAGTTTGGGGGGGCATGGCTACAATGAGCAGTTCTTC. It encodes CASSLGGHGYNEQFF.

V is TRBV5-4 and J is TRBJ2-1; D might be TRBD1 (5 bases). Germline V gene data show CDR1 as SGHNT and CDR2 as YYREEE (reference sequence). The CDR3 is 16 amino acids. V lost 4 bases and J 3 bases, leaving 17 bases between the germline ends. In DNA, the CDR3 is TGTGCCAGCAGCGACCTTAAGACAGTGGTCTACAATGAGCAGTTCTTC. It yields the protein CASSDLKTVVYNEQFF.

Turning to this clonotype: Germline and junction disagree at one end, which may indicate a read error. The V gene is TRBV6-2 or TRBV6-3, the J gene TRBJ2-1, with a tentative D call TRBD1 (5 bases). Per the germline V gene, CDR1 is MNHEY and CDR2 is SVGEGT. The CDR3 has 16 amino acids. The CDR3 DNA is TGTGCCAGCAGGGACATTAAGGGCTCGACTCGCAATGAGCAGTGCTTC. This translates into CASRDIKGSTRNEQCF.

By share, this clonotype counts as medium-sized. The chain carries TRBV7-9 and TRBJ2-1; 8 bases match TRBD2. V shed 5 bases, J shed 7 bases, and the junction held 13 bases outside the gene matches. This CDR3 has 16 amino acids. Germline CDR1 is SEHNR and CDR2 is FQNEAQ (reference sequence). The CDR3 region has the DNA TGTGCCAGCAGCCTCTCCGCTAGCGGGTGGGCGAATGAGCAGTTCTTC. The encoded protein is CASSLSASGWANEQFF.

This clonotype qualifies as medium-sized. This chain connects TRBV6-5 to TRBJ2-7; the match to TRBD2 covers 7 bases. Germline CDR1 is MNHEY and CDR2 is SVGAGI. V shed 7 bases, J shed 5 bases, and the junction held 11 bases outside the gene matches. This CDR3 is built from 14 residues. The CDR3 DNA reads TGTGCCAGCAATGCGGCGGGAGCTATCAACGAGCAGTACTTC. Amino acid sequence: CASNAAGAINEQYF.

This clonotype is medium-sized. The chain recombines TRBV7-8 with TRBJ2-3; TRBD2 aligns across 8 bases. The V gene's germline CDR1 is SGHVS and CDR2 FQNEAQ. There are 18 residues in the CDR3. Unmatched junction bases numbered 16, after V lost 4 bases and J lost 4 bases. CDR3 residues: CASSYGAVTGGPADTQYF. Here the CDR3 DNA reads TGTGCCAGCAGCTACGGGGCAGTGACGGGAGGGCCAGCAGATACGCAGTATTTT. The entire variable domain, with the rest obtained from reference TRBV7-8 and TRBJ2-3, is as follows: GAGVSQSPRYKVAKRGQDVALRCDPISGHVSLFWYQQALGQGPEFLTYFQNEAQLDKSGLPSDRFFAERPEGSVSTLKIQRTQQEDSAVYLCASSYGAVTGGPADTQYFGPGTRLTVL.

This clonotype was found many times. V is TRBV12-3 or TRBV12-4 and J is TRBJ2-5; TRBD2 is a possible D gene (6 bases). CDR3 size: 13 residues. V lost 5 bases and J lost 2, with 9 bases in between. CDR3 region: CASSPSVQETQYF. The CDR3 DNA follows: TGTGCCAGCAGTCCTAGCGTACAAGAGACCCAGTACTTC.

This clonotype was counted at least ten times. V usage is TRBV18 and J usage is TRBJ2-5; D uncertain. CDR1 is KGHSH and CDR2 is LQKENI in the germline V gene. The CDR3 is made up of 13 amino acids. The V end lost 3 bases, the J end lost 2 bases, and 7 bases lay between the germline ends. CDR3 nucleotide sequence: TGTGCCAGCTCACCCGGAGCACAAGAGACCCAGTACTTC. Its translation is CASSPGAQETQYF. Together with reference TRBV18 and TRBJ2-5, the CDR3 gives the full variable domain: NAGVMQNPRHLVRRRGQEARLRCSPMKGHSHVYWYRQLPEEGLKFMVYLQKENIIDESGMPKERFSAEFPKEGPSILRIQQVVRGDSAAYFCASSPGAQETQYFGPGTRLLVL.

In its sample, this clonotype was seen many times. This rearrangement joins TRBV6-5 to TRBJ2-2; TRBD1 is a possible D gene (6 bases). The germline V and J ends were trimmed by 6 bases and 0 bases, with 11 bases remaining between them. CDR3 length: 15 residues. CDR1 is MNHEY, CDR2 SVGAGI, per germline. CDR3 region: CASSRRTANTGELFF. The CDR3 DNA follows: TGTGCCAGCAGCCGGCGGACAGCGAACACCGGGGAGCTGTTTTTT.

This clonotype was counted many times. The chain uses TRBV4-1 and TRBJ1-2; tentatively, D is TRBD1 (5 bases). Germline CDR1 and CDR2: MGHRA and YSYEKL. The CDR3 runs to 16 residues. The V gene lost 0 bases and the J gene lost 4 bases, with 15 bases spanning the gap. This CDR3 reads CASSQDSGVQFYGYTF. The CDR3 DNA reads as TGCGCCAGCAGCCAAGATTCGGGGGTCCAATTCTATGGCTACACCTTC.

This clonotype was counted many times. The V gene is TRBV5-1, the J gene TRBJ1-2; possible D gene TRBD1, 5 bases. CDR3 size: 15 residues. Germline V gene data show CDR1 as SGHRS and CDR2 as YFSETQ. Trimming removed 5 bases from V and 8 bases from J, with 22 bases in between. For the CDR3, the DNA is TGCGCCAGCAGTCGGGAGGGGATGGGGCTTAGCGGCTACACCTTC. Amino acids: CASSREGMGLSGYTF.

This clonotype was seen at least ten times. The J gene is TRBJ2-1, the V gene TRBV5-1; TRBD2 agrees at 10 bases. V shed 0 bases, J shed 6 bases, and the junction held 6 bases outside the gene matches. This CDR3 is built from 16 residues. Looked up from germline, CDR1 is SGHRS and CDR2 is YFSETQ. The CDR3 here is CASSLGSSGSGNEQFF. The CDR3 DNA is TGCGCCAGCAGCTTGGGGTCTAGCGGGAGTGGCAATGAGCAGTTCTTC.

Relative to its sample, this clonotype is medium-sized. This chain uses TRBV10-3 with TRBJ1-2; D perhaps matches TRBD1 (5 bases). CDR1 ENHRY and CDR2 SYGVKD come from the germline V gene. Trimming took off 11 bases at V and 8 bases at J, with 21 bases between the two ends. The CDR3 runs to 13 residues. In DNA form, the CDR3 reads TGTGCCTCGATGGTGGGGCCCCTAGGAGGCTACACCTTC. Translation gives CASMVGPLGGYTF.

In its sample, this clonotype was seen many times. The chain links TRBV28 to TRBJ1-1; TRBD1 matches at 7 bases. V trimming: 5 bases; J trimming: 13 bases; junction bases outside the gene matches: 13. This CDR3 is 13 amino acids long. The V gene's germline CDR1 is MDHEN and CDR2 SYDVKM. The CDR3 is CASSLRDSRKGFF. The CDR3 DNA reads TGTGCCAGCAGTCTCCGGGACAGCCGAAAGGGTTTCTTT. The full variable domain, its missing parts supplied by reference TRBV28 and TRBJ1-1, is DVKVTQSSRYLVKRTGEKVFLECVQDMDHENMFWYRQDPGLGLRLIYFSYDVKMKEKGDIPEGYSVSREKKERFSLILESASTNQTSMYLCASSLRDSRKGFFGQGTRLTVV.

J is TRBJ2-1 and V is TRBV2; 8 nucleotides agree with TRBD2. The CDR3 covers 15 residues. J gave up 10 bases and V 1 base, and 9 bases lay outside the gene matches. Per germline, CDR1 SNHLY and CDR2 FYNNEI. This chain's CDR3 is CASSEDFSGGTEQFF. CDR3 nucleotide sequence: TGTGCCAGCAGTGAAGATTTTTCGGGGGGGACAGAGCAGTTCTTC.

By share, this clonotype counts as medium-sized (0.01 to 0.1%). J is TRBJ1-2 and V is TRBV29-1; the D gene is possibly TRBD1 (5 bases). CDR3 size: 12 residues. Germline V gene data show CDR1 as SQVTM and CDR2 as ANQGSEA. Trimming pared 5 bases from V and 6 bases from J, leaving 13 bases between. This CDR3 reads CSVLAGGDGYTF. CDR3 nucleotides: TGCAGCGTTTTGGCCGGGGGGGATGGCTACACCTTC.